A selection of T cell receptor beta chains follows, all from one sample in a study of CD8 T cells in Susac syndrome. From the immunoSEQ multiplex PCR reads, TCRdb called clonotypes with MiXCR, one entry per CDR3 protein. The sample yields hundreds of thousands of distinct CDR3 sequences, roughly 96% seen once. Sequenced: CD4+ T cells from PBMCs. The source of these receptors is a human donor with multiple sclerosis. Both conserved end residues are part of each CDR3. The order of the fields is D gene, J gene, V gene, clone size, CDR3 protein, CDR3 DNA. The D gene is left open where the match is weak. The size field is filled for only some rows; it gives once, few, many or a size class.

d_gene: -
j_gene: TRBJ2-7
v_gene: TRBV27
abundance: -
CDR3aa: CASSSGLERYEQYF
CDR3nt: TGTGCCAGCAGTTCCGGATTGGAACGCTACGAGCAGTACTTC

d_gene: -
j_gene: TRBJ1-2
v_gene: TRBV29-1
abundance: -
CDR3aa: CSVVLDNYGYTF
CDR3nt: TGCAGCGTTGTACTTGATAACTATGGCTACACCTTC

d_gene: TRBD1
j_gene: TRBJ1-5
v_gene: TRBV19
abundance: -
CDR3aa: CASRGTGRDRGDQPQHF
CDR3nt: TGTGCCAGTAGGGGGACAGGGAGGGACCGAGGGGATCAGCCCCAGCATTTT

d_gene: TRBD2
j_gene: TRBJ2-3
v_gene: TRBV24-1
abundance: -
CDR3aa: CATSDARSGGTDTQYF
CDR3nt: TGTGCCACCAGTGATGCACGGAGCGGGGGCACAGATACGCAGTATTTT

d_gene: TRBD1
j_gene: TRBJ1-2
v_gene: TRBV20-1
abundance: -
CDR3aa: CSALGQGDGYTF
CDR3nt: TGCAGTGCTTTGGGACAGGGGGACGGCTACACCTTC

d_gene: TRBD1
j_gene: TRBJ2-1
v_gene: TRBV20-1
abundance: -
CDR3aa: CSATGQGAEVYNEQFF
CDR3nt: TGCAGTGCAACCGGACAGGGGGCAGAGGTCTACAATGAGCAGTTCTTC

d_gene: TRBD1
j_gene: TRBJ1-2
v_gene: TRBV5-1
abundance: -
CDR3aa: CASSPQGSDGYTF
CDR3nt: TGCGCCAGCAGCCCACAGGGGAGTGATGGCTACACCTTC

d_gene: -
j_gene: TRBJ2-5
v_gene: TRBV27
abundance: -
CDR3aa: CASSSPPFQETQYF
CDR3nt: TGTGCCAGCAGTTCGCCCCCCTTTCAAGAGACCCAGTACTTC

d_gene: TRBD2
j_gene: TRBJ2-5
v_gene: TRBV9
abundance: -
CDR3aa: CASNIAGGLQETQYF
CDR3nt: TGTGCCAGCAACATAGCGGGGGGGTTACAAGAGACCCAGTACTTC

d_gene: -
j_gene: TRBJ2-1
v_gene: TRBV9
abundance: once
CDR3aa: CASSPLDWEDRSYNEQFF
CDR3nt: TGTGCCAGCAGCCCTCTCGATTGGGAGGATCGCTCCTACAATGAGCAGTTCTTC

d_gene: TRBD1
j_gene: TRBJ2-7
v_gene: TRBV29-1
abundance: few
CDR3aa: CSVRDSYEQYF
CDR3nt: TGCAGCGTCCGGGACAGCTACGAGCAGTACTTC

d_gene: TRBD2
j_gene: TRBJ2-3
v_gene: TRBV7-2
abundance: -
CDR3aa: CASSLVGTSGGTDTQYF
CDR3nt: TGTGCCAGCAGCTTAGTAGGGACTAGCGGGGGCACAGATACGCAGTATTTT